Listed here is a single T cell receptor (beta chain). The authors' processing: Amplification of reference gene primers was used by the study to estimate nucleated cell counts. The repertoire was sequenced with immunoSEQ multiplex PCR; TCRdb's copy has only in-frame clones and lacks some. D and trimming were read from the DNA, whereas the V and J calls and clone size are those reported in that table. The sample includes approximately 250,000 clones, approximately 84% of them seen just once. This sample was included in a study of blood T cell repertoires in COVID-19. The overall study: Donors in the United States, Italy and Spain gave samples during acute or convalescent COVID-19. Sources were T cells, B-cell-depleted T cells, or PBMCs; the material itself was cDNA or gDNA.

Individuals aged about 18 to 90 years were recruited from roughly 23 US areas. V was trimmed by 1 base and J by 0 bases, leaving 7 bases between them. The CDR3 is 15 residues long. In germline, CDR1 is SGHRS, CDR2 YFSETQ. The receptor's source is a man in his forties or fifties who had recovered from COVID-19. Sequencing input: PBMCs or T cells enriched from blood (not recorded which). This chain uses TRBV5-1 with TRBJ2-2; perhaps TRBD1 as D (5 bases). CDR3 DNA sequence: TGCGCCAGCAGCTTGCAACAGGCGAACACCGGGGAGCTGTTTTTT. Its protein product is CASSLQQANTGELFF.